A single sample is the source of the 16 T cell receptor beta chains below, sequenced in a study of cytomegalovirus exposure and HLA in healthy donors (dated by TCRdb to the late 2010s). The library was produced with the immunoSEQ multiplex PCR assay. A mixture of 60 forward primers for TCR Vbeta segments and 13 reverse primers for TCR Jbeta segments was used in the multiplex PCR. TCRdb took this table from immuneACCESS and kept in-frame rearrangements with V and J called. Such tables lack part of the clones; where checked against another copy, unresolved V genes explain under half of the gap, and the rest is unexplained. The sample has about 130,000 clones on record, around 80% of them singletons. The ten largest account for 6.5% to 8% of the sample. The specimen was PBMCs. The receptors come from a man aged 40-50 years in good health and CMV-seropositive.

The CDR3, as DNA: TGTGCCACGACAGGGGCCGATCAGCCCCAGCATTTT. Translated, it gives CATTGADQPQHF. The chain is built from TRBV19 and TRBJ1-5, with 8 nucleotides matching TRBD1. In germline, CDR1 is LNHDA, CDR2 SQIVND (reference sequence). Trimming took 10 bases from V and 5 from J; bases not matched to a gene: 4. This CDR3 region has 12 residues.

J is TRBJ2-7 and V is TRBV5-1; the D gene is possibly TRBD1 (6 bases). The CDR3 has 15 amino acids. Germline CDR1 reads SGHRS; CDR2 reads YFSETQ. Trimming pared 4 bases from V and 7 bases from J, leaving 21 bases between. Written as DNA, the CDR3 is TGCGCCAGCAGCCCGGCGTTGGGGGCAGGTTGGGAGCAGTACTTC. It translates to CASSPALGAGWEQYF.

This clone was detected a few times. CDR3 nucleotides: TGTGCCAGCAGCATCGGACAGGGCTACGAGCAGTACTTC. Amino acid sequence: CASSIGQGYEQYF. This chain joins TRBV7-9 and TRBJ2-7; the match to TRBD1 covers 8 bases. This CDR3 contains 13 residues. V was clipped by 5 bases and J by 3 bases; unmatched bases: 3. From germline, CDR1 is SEHNR and CDR2 FQNEAQ (reference sequence).

The V call is TRBV2, the J call TRBJ1-6; D might be TRBD1 (6 bases). CDR1 is SNHLY and CDR2 is FYNNEI in the germline V gene. Deletions cut 4 bases from V and 8 bases from J, with 9 bases between. The CDR3 loop spans 13 amino acids. The CDR3 nucleotides are TGTGCCAGCAGTGTGGGGGGGCATTCACCCCTCCACTTT. This gives the protein CASSVGGHSPLHF.

This rearrangement joins TRBV14 to TRBJ2-3; weak D call: TRBD2 (5 bases). Germline CDR1 reads SGHDN; CDR2 reads FVKESK. V was pared by 4 bases and J by 5 bases, with 16 bases between. The CDR3 runs to 15 residues. In nucleotides, the CDR3 is TGTGCCAGCAGCCGCATCGGGGTTCCAGTAGATACGCAGTATTTT. This sequence encodes CASSRIGVPVDTQYF.

The chain links TRBV9 to TRBJ1-3, with TRBD1 as a possible D gene (5 bases). The CDR3 has 17 amino acids. V shed 2 bases and J shed 2 bases, with 17 bases lying between them. Germline CDR1 and CDR2: SGDLS and YYNGEE. The CDR3 nucleotides are TGTGCCAGCAGCGTGGGGTCCGGTCGGGGGACTGGAAACACCATATATTTT. Translating it yields CASSVGSGRGTGNTIYF.

A remark on this clone: Other nucleotide sequences from this sample produce the same CDR3. The chain combines TRBV6-5 with TRBJ1-3; maybe TRBD1 (5 bases). Trimming removed 5 bases from V and 4 bases from J, with 15 bases in between. The CDR3 loop spans 15 amino acids. CDR1 is MNHEY, CDR2 SVGAGI, per germline. CDR3 residues: CASSMGGDSGNTIYF. CDR3 bases: TGTGCCAGCAGTATGGGGGGTGACTCCGGAAACACCATATATTTT.

In nucleotides, the CDR3 is TGTGCCACCGGGTATATGGGGACAGGGGGTTTGAACACTGAAGCTTTCTTT. The encoded protein is CATGYMGTGGLNTEAFF. The genes are TRBV28 and TRBJ1-1, with 11 bases aligning to TRBD1. The V gene's germline CDR1 is MDHEN and CDR2 SYDVKM. V trimming: 10 bases; J trimming: 0 bases; junction bases outside the gene matches: 13. The CDR3 consists of 17 residues.

The rearrangement joins TRBV9 to TRBJ1-1, with D possibly TRBD1 on 6 matching bases. Germline-derived CDR1 and CDR2 are SGDLS and YYNGEE. The V gene lost 4 bases and the J gene lost 4 bases, with 17 bases spanning the gap. The CDR3 extends over 15 amino acids. The CDR3 loop is CASSPRGGAVTEAFF. The DNA of the CDR3 is TGTGCCAGCAGCCCCCGAGGGGGGGCCGTCACTGAAGCTTTCTTT.

The chain couples TRBV5-1 to TRBJ1-2; 10 bases are shared with TRBD1. V gave up 0 bases and J gave up 6 bases; unmatched junction bases: 5. This CDR3 contains 15 residues. Germline V gene data show CDR1 as SGHRS and CDR2 as YFSETQ. The CDR3: CASSLGTGGGNGYTF. The DNA for the CDR3 is TGCGCCAGCAGCTTGGGGACAGGGGGTGGAAATGGCTACACCTTC.

The chain joins TRBV28 to TRBJ2-1, with TRBD2 matching 7 bases. This CDR3 is built from 14 residues. The V segment lost 5 bases and the J segment 8 bases; nucleotides outside the gene matches: 9. The V gene's germline CDR1 is MDHEN and CDR2 SYDVKM. The CDR3 DNA is TGTGCCAGCAGTACGACGGACGGGGGGTATGAGCAGTTCTTC. Protein product: CASSTTDGGYEQFF.

This clone was detected only a few times. The rearrangement links TRBV7-9 to TRBJ1-2; maybe TRBD1 (5 bases). Germline-derived CDR1 and CDR2 are SEHNR and FQNEAQ (reference sequence). The CDR3 is 16 amino acids. The V and J ends lost 1 base and 10 bases respectively, with 22 bases between them. The CDR3 spells CASSLEVGHRTPSYTF. DNA for the CDR3: TGTGCCAGCAGCTTAGAGGTCGGACACCGGACCCCTTCCTACACCTTC.

Turning to this clone: Other DNA sequences in the sample encode the same CDR3. The chain uses TRBV2 and TRBJ1-2; no definite D call. Germline loops: CDR1 SNHLY, CDR2 FYNNEI. The CDR3 runs 13 residues. Trimming left V 6 bases short and J 2 bases short, with 10 bases between. CDR3 sequence reads: CASSDKRNYGYTF. CDR3 DNA: TGTGCCAGCAGCGATAAGAGGAACTATGGCTACACCTTC.

The V call is TRBV9, the J call TRBJ1-1; TRBD1 aligns across 8 bases. Germline V lookup: CDR1 SGDLS, CDR2 YYNGEE. V shed 3 bases, J shed 4 bases, and the junction held 5 bases outside the gene matches. The CDR3 totals 14 residues. The chain's CDR3 is CASSATGEGTEAFF. The CDR3 nucleotides read TGTGCCAGCAGCGCGACAGGGGAAGGCACTGAAGCTTTCTTT.

The V and J genes are TRBV20-1 and TRBJ2-3, with D unclear. The CDR3 is 11 amino acids. The germline V gene encodes CDR1 DFQATT and CDR2 SNEGSKA (reference sequence). Trimming removed 3 bases from V and 3 bases from J, with 4 bases in between. This chain's CDR3 is CSASSTDTQYF. In nucleotides, the CDR3 is TGCAGTGCTAGTAGTACAGATACGCAGTATTTT.

The chain has TRBV28 and TRBJ2-1; possibly TRBD1 for D (5 bases). The CDR3 runs 14 residues. V lost 2 bases to trimming and J lost 6 bases, with 11 bases between them. The germline V gene encodes CDR1 MDHEN and CDR2 SYDVKM. DNA of the CDR3: TGTGCCAGCAGTTTAGGCGGACACGGCAATGAGCAGTTCTTC. Its protein product is CASSLGGHGNEQFF.